The 9 T cell receptor beta chains reported below all come from one sample, sequenced in a study of blood T cell repertoires in COVID-19. The table came from immunoSEQ multiplex PCR; TCRdb's copy has only in-frame clones and leaves some out. Here the sample spans around 250,000 clones, 70% to 90% being singletons. Sequencing was performed on peripheral blood. The receptors come from a man between 50 and 59 years old with active or convalescent COVID-19.

The chain combines TRBV30 with TRBJ1-5; D ambiguous. Per the germline V gene, CDR1 is GTSNPN and CDR2 is SVGIG (reference sequence). The CDR3 covers 15 residues. Trimming left V 0 bases short and J 4 bases short, with 13 bases between. The CDR3 nucleotides are TGTGCCTGGAGTGTAGGTACGGGATTTAATCAGCCCCAGCATTTT. Its protein is CAWSVGTGFNQPQHF.

This chain links TRBV19 with TRBJ1-6; perhaps TRBD1 as D (5 bases). V shed 6 bases and J shed 7 bases, with 16 bases lying between them. The CDR3 is made up of 15 amino acids. Looked up from germline, CDR1 is LNHDA and CDR2 is SQIVND (reference sequence). Here the CDR3 reads CASRDRQIKNSPLHF. CDR3 DNA sequence: TGTGCCAGTAGAGACAGACAAATTAAAAATTCACCCCTCCACTTT.

This clone has more than one count but fewer than ten. The CDR3 sequence: CASTGGLNYGYTF. The DNA of the CDR3 is TGTGCCTCGACAGGGGGCCTCAACTATGGCTACACCTTC. V gene TRBV30 combines with J gene TRBJ1-2; 10 bases fit TRBD1. The CDR3 sequence is 13 residues long. Germline trimming cut 7 bases from V and 2 bases from J; bases unmatched to any gene: 4. The germline V gene encodes CDR1 GTSNPN and CDR2 SVGIG (reference sequence).

This chain uses TRBV12-3 or TRBV12-4 with TRBJ2-3; tentatively, D is TRBD2 (5 bases). The CDR3 is 13 residues long. Trimming stripped 2 bases from V and 5 bases from J, with 8 bases between. CDR3 amino acids: CASSLIAGDTQYF. The CDR3 bases are TGTGCCAGCAGTTTAATCGCGGGAGATACGCAGTATTTT.

The chain carries TRBV5-1 and TRBJ1-1; TRBD1 matches 12 bases. The J segment lost 10 bases and the V segment lost 3 bases, leaving 13 bases of the junction unmatched. In germline, CDR1 is SGHRS, CDR2 YFSETQ. This CDR3 contains 16 residues. CDR3 sequence: CASSSLGDRGRRGAFF. The CDR3 coding sequence is TGCGCCAGCAGCTCCCTGGGGGACAGGGGGCGGCGGGGAGCTTTCTTT. Combining the CDR3 with reference TRBV5-1 and TRBJ1-1 gives the whole variable domain KAGVTQTPRYLIKTRGQQVTLSCSPISGHRSVSWYQQTPGQGLQFLFEYFSETQRNKGNFPGRFSGRQFSNSRSEMNVSTLELGDSALYLCASSSLGDRGRRGAFFGQGTRLTVV.

The rearrangement uses TRBV4-3 and TRBJ2-1; TRBD2 agrees at 11 bases. V dropped 0 bases and J dropped 12; count of bases not matched to a gene: 10. This CDR3 has 16 residues. Germline values: CDR1 LGHNA, CDR2 YSLEER. CDR3 sequence: CASSQDPLAGGLRQFF. DNA of the CDR3: TGCGCCAGCAGCCAAGATCCCCTAGCGGGAGGTCTAAGGCAGTTCTTC.

The genes are TRBV27 and TRBJ2-1; 7 positions agree with TRBD2. V trimming: 6 bases; J trimming: 5 bases; junction bases outside the gene matches: 4. The CDR3 runs to 13 residues. Germline values: CDR1 MNHEY, CDR2 SMNVEV (reference sequence). The CDR3 DNA reads TGTGCCAGCAGATACCTAGCGGACAATGAGCAGTTCTTC. This sequence encodes CASRYLADNEQFF.

This clone was found a few times. V gene TRBV2 combines with J gene TRBJ1-1, with 9 positions matching TRBD1. V gave up 6 bases and J gave up 8 bases; unmatched junction bases: 7. The CDR3 has 13 amino acids. Germline CDR1 is SNHLY and CDR2 is FYNNEI. The CDR3 region is CASSSDRGGEAFF. In nucleotides, the CDR3 is TGTGCCAGCAGCTCAGACAGGGGGGGCGAAGCTTTCTTT.

The chain combines TRBV19 with TRBJ2-2; TRBD2 is a possible D gene (6 bases). The CDR3 has 15 residues. V was cut by 7 bases and J by 3 bases, with 15 bases left in between. Germline-derived CDR1 and CDR2 are LNHDA and SQIVND (reference sequence). The CDR3 region has the DNA TGTGCCAGTACCCCGGGAGCTGGGGACACCGGGGAGCTGTTTTTT. It yields the protein CASTPGAGDTGELFF.